Described below is a single T cell receptor (beta chain) sequence and its context. The CDR3 is made up of 14 amino acids. Germline lookup yields CDR1 SQVTM and CDR2 ANQGSEA. The sample belongs to a study of T cell responses to AZD1222 COVID-19 vaccine. TCRdb's table, derived via immunoSEQ multiplex PCR, lists solely in-frame clones and lacks some. This table holds about 88,000 clones, 90% found once. This TCR was recovered from an adult who received the AZD1222 COVID-19 vaccine. This chain uses TRBV29-1 with TRBJ1-2, with 7 bases identical to TRBD1. The sequencing here drew on peripheral blood, taken 28 days after the second AZD1222 dose. The CDR3 loop is CSAFPTGPHYGYTF. In DNA, the CDR3 is TGCTCAGCGTTCCCGACAGGGCCCCACTATGGCTACACCTTC.